Reported below is one T cell receptor (beta chain). Only in-frame clones appear in the TCRdb table, and some are missing; sequencing was by immunoSEQ multiplex PCR. Of some 260,000 clones detected, approximately 88% appear once; the ten largest clones hold around 0.8%. The germline V gene has CDR1 SGDLS and CDR2 YYNGEE. The CDR3 is 17 residues long. V trimming: 4 bases; J trimming: 0 bases; junction bases outside the gene matches: 12. These data are taken from a study of blood T cell repertoires in COVID-19. Sequencing used peripheral blood. The receptor was isolated from a young woman with acute or convalescent COVID-19. The chain employs TRBV9 and TRBJ2-7, with 8 bases aligning to TRBD2. The chain's CDR3 is CASSPHTSGISSYEQYF. The CDR3 DNA reads as TGTGCCAGCAGCCCACACACTAGCGGAATAAGCTCCTACGAGCAGTACTTC.